This section outlines one T cell receptor (beta chain) sequence together with its context. Its antigen target is currently unknown. Base qualities are not recorded, but no much larger clone differs from it by a single base. The time point label, as the study defines it: pre-treatment baseline. Blood samples were collected before treatment (T0) and at week 3 (W3), after the first cycle of checkpoint blockade. Except for two patients with rapid clinical progression, response was assessed 12 weeks after the first infusion by RECIST 1.1; disease control meant complete response, partial response or stable disease. Patients with prior systemic cancer treatment, concomitant immunosuppressant therapy or synchronous other active malignancies were excluded. Both bulk PBMC and plasma cell-free DNA were sequenced for TCR beta so that circulating cells and T cell turnover could be tracked. PBMC were isolated from blood with Lymphoprep and SepMate tubes, followed by red cell lysis. QIAamp DNA Blood Mini kits were used to extract DNA from PBMC and from sorted T cell subsets.

Every bulk PBMC sample had a fixed 350 ng of DNA loaded. The immunoSEQ TCRb Assay kit was used according to manufacturer instructions to amplify TCR beta CDR3 sequences from genomic DNA. The KAPA Library Quantification Kit for Illumina platforms was used to quantify the pooled libraries by qPCR. Sequencing of the pooled libraries was done on an Illumina NextSeq 500, with clustering at roughly 0.6-1.1 pM. Processing in the source paper ran as follows. TCR data were analyzed using immunoSEQ ANALYZER and the R LymphoSeq package. A rearrangement efficiency score was calculated as productive divided by the sum of productive and non-productive CDR3 sequences. Within each patient, timepoints were compared pairwise for clonality, measured with the Gini coefficient, and for diversity, measured with the Renyi index at alpha=1. Clonal relatedness, based on an edit distance of 3, and repertoire similarity, based on the Bhattacharyya coefficient, were both computed in LymphoSeq. Linear discriminant analysis on week-3 changes in clonality and diversity was built with the R MASS and caret packages to classify response. TCRdb holds this immuneACCESS table with in-frame rearrangements only. Some clones are missing; in checked studies, unresolved V genes explain under half, and the rest has no known cause. That table gives V, J and clone size, and the DNA gave D and trimming. This sample lists some 9,900 clones; about 89% were detected once. The ten largest clones capture around 7% of the sample.

The CDR3 numbers 13 residues from cysteine through phenylalanine. The kept DNA is CDR3 alone, 39 bases in frame from the first base. The germline V gene specifies KGHSH as CDR1 and LQKENI as CDR2. V is clipped by 1 base and J by 2 bases, and the sequence between their germline boundaries is 4 bases long. This record comes from a study of blood T cell dynamics during melanoma immunotherapy (dated by TCRdb to 2018 to 2020). Looking at the study overall: The patients had metastatic melanoma and were given first-line pembrolizumab or nivolumab plus ipilimumab as standard of care in the United Kingdom. To find early correlates of response, the study profiled the peripheral T cell receptor repertoires of patients with metastatic melanoma both before and after one cycle of checkpoint inhibitor therapy. A training cohort was formed from consecutive patients, and a further independent group of patients from the same centre was pooled into an external validation set.

Paper-wide results and their limitations: Unlike progressors, patients who went on to achieve disease control showed a bifurcated reorganization of the PBMC repertoire at W3, with either increased clonality or increased diversity. The relatively small sample size was acknowledged as something that could potentially limit how far the results can be generalized. The study was unable to establish whether the T cell clones driving the repertoire changes were melanoma-specific or instead reflected general immune activation.

The V and J genes are TRBV18 and TRBJ2-3; the D gene assignment is ambiguous. This clonotype originated in a human donor with melanoma. The source was blood, collected from a patient treated with checkpoint blockade. The DNA reads as follows: TGTGCCAGCTCACCACGTAACACAGATACGCAGTATTTT. Translated, this is CASSPRNTDTQYF.